The present TCR beta chain was sequenced within a study of beta chain features in type 1 diabetes. The length of the CDR3 is 16 residues. Trimming cost V 5 bases and J 5 bases, with 19 bases left between them. Germline CDR1 SGHTA, CDR2 FQGNSA. The entirety of the isolated RNA underwent reverse transcription, so expressed TCRB transcripts were sequenced. Some clones are missing from TCRdb's copy, which holds only in-frame ones; the method was immunoSEQ multiplex PCR. The table includes under 950,000 clones, 15% to 20% detected once. The TCR originated in a young woman in good health. Sequencing was done on a sample of naive CD4+ T cells from blood. This chain connects TRBV7-2 to TRBJ2-1, with a weak D call TRBD1 (6 bases). In DNA, the CDR3 is TGTGCCAGCAGCGAGGACAGTATTCCCTTAAACAATGAGCAGTTCTTC. Translating gives CASSEDSIPLNNEQFF.